These 32 T cell receptor beta chains were sequenced from one sample in a study of blood T cell repertoires in COVID-19. Sequenced by immunoSEQ multiplex PCR; TCRdb stores in-frame clones only, minus some. The repertoire holds about 670,000 clones, with around 90% as singletons. The sequenced sample was peripheral blood. The origin of the receptors is a woman under 30 with acute or convalescent COVID-19.

V and J are TRBV7-8 and TRBJ2-2, with D possibly matching TRBD1 (6 bases). Trimming left V 1 base short and J 6 bases short, with 15 bases between. CDR1 is SGHVS and CDR2 is FQNEAQ in the germline V gene. The CDR3 covers 16 residues. CDR3 sequence (DNA): TGTGCCAGCAGCTTAGTGACGTCAGGGGTTGCCGGGGAGCTGTTTTTT. Protein product: CASSLVTSGVAGELFF. Together with reference TRBV7-8 and TRBJ2-2, the CDR3 gives the full variable domain: GAGVSQSPRYKVAKRGQDVALRCDPISGHVSLFWYQQALGQGPEFLTYFQNEAQLDKSGLPSDRFFAERPEGSVSTLKIQRTQQEDSAVYLCASSLVTSGVAGELFFGEGSRLTVL.

This chain uses TRBV11-2 with TRBJ2-7; 7 bases fit TRBD2. The CDR3 loop spans 16 amino acids. CDR1 and CDR2 (germline): SGHAT, FQNNGV. With V trimmed by 5 bases and J by 3 bases, 13 bases remained unmatched. The CDR3 sequence is CASSGTRGTTFYEQYF. In DNA form, the CDR3 reads TGTGCCAGCAGCGGAACCCGAGGGACTACCTTCTACGAGCAGTACTTC.

The chain uses TRBV11-2 and TRBJ2-2, with 7 bases aligning to TRBD1. Germline assignment: CDR1 SGHAT and CDR2 FQNNGV. The CDR3 runs to 15 residues. J was trimmed by 2 bases and V by 3 bases; bases with no gene match: 3. The CDR3 loop reads CASSFRGGNTGELFF. CDR3 DNA sequence: TGTGCCAGCAGCTTCAGAGGGGGCAACACCGGGGAGCTGTTTTTT.

About this clone: The identical CDR3 is also encoded by other nucleotide sequences in the sample. The V call is TRBV9, the J call TRBJ1-5, with 9 bases identical to TRBD1. This CDR3 comprises 15 residues. V gave up 2 bases and J gave up 1 base; unmatched junction bases: 1. Germline lookup yields CDR1 SGDLS and CDR2 YYNGEE. The CDR3 reads CASSVGQGSNQPQHF. DNA of the CDR3: TGTGCCAGCAGCGTGGGACAGGGAAGCAATCAGCCCCAGCATTTT.

V usage is TRBV25-1 and J usage is TRBJ1-1; D may be TRBD1 (5 bases). The germline V and J ends were trimmed by 3 bases and 0 bases, with 14 bases remaining between them. This CDR3 is 16 amino acids long. Germline V lookup: CDR1 MGHDK, CDR2 SYGVNS. The CDR3 DNA follows: TGTGCCAGCAGTGATAGAGGGAGGGGAATGAACACTGAAGCTTTCTTT. Residues: CASSDRGRGMNTEAFF.

CDR3 sequence reads: CASSVYREPTF. For the CDR3, the DNA is TGTGCCAGCAGTGTTTACAGGGAGCCCACCTTC. V gene TRBV2 combines with J gene TRBJ1-2, with D possibly matching TRBD1 (6 bases). V dropped 4 bases and J dropped 13 bases, with 13 bases sitting between them. The CDR3 loop spans 11 amino acids. The germline V gene has CDR1 SNHLY and CDR2 FYNNEI.

The chain is built from TRBV29-1 and TRBJ1-2; 8 nucleotides match TRBD1. The CDR3 is made up of 15 amino acids. The V gene end was trimmed by 6 bases and the J gene end by 4 bases; junction bases not matched to a gene: 13. CDR1 and CDR2 (germline): SQVTM, ANQGSEA. The CDR3 reads CSVGGAQGDSYGYTF. The CDR3 DNA sequence: TGCAGCGTCGGCGGGGCACAGGGGGATTCCTATGGCTACACCTTC.

The gene calls are TRBV5-6 and TRBJ1-1, with 7 positions matching TRBD1. Germline V CDR1 and CDR2: SGHDT, YYEEEE. J gave up 5 bases and V 4 bases, and 11 bases lay outside the gene matches. The CDR3 spans 15 residues. Here the CDR3 reads CASSTRGGGWTEAFF. In DNA form, the CDR3 reads TGTGCCAGCAGCACACGTGGAGGGGGCTGGACTGAAGCTTTCTTT.

The chain carries TRBV5-1 and TRBJ1-4; TRBD1 matches 8 bases. The CDR3 has 15 residues. Trimming at V came to 5 bases and at J to 3 bases, leaving 6 bases not matched to a gene. CDR1 SGHRS and CDR2 YFSETQ come from the germline V gene. The CDR3 loop is CASSSQGAPNEKLFF. CDR3 DNA: TGCGCCAGCAGTTCCCAGGGGGCTCCTAATGAAAAACTGTTTTTT. The variable domain in full, with the rest retrieved from reference TRBV5-1 and TRBJ1-4, is KAGVTQTPRYLIKTRGQQVTLSCSPISGHRSVSWYQQTPGQGLQFLFEYFSETQRNKGNFPGRFSGRQFSNSRSEMNVSTLELGDSALYLCASSSQGAPNEKLFFGSGTQLSVL.

V is TRBV21-1 and J is TRBJ2-1; the D call TRBD2 from the table was never checked on the DNA. TRBV21-1 is flagged as a pseudogene. CDR3 length: 19 amino acids. CDR3 residues: CASSRKGLAGGSSYNEQFF. The CDR3 DNA sequence: TGTGCCAGCAGCAGAAAAGGACTAGCGGGGGGCAGCTCCTACAATGAGCAGTTCTTC.

The chain links TRBV6-1 to TRBJ1-6, with 10 bases lining up with TRBD1. Per the germline V gene, CDR1 is MNHNS and CDR2 is SASEGT. The CDR3 is 19 residues long. The V and J ends lost 3 bases and 5 bases, in that order; junction bases with no gene match: 13. This CDR3 is CASSEDRGTPKLHNSPLHF. The CDR3 DNA reads TGTGCCAGCAGTGAGGACAGGGGGACCCCGAAGCTCCATAATTCACCCCTCCACTTT.

This clone was seen just once. In the same sample, other DNA sequences code for this CDR3. V gene TRBV9 combines with J gene TRBJ2-7, with 10 bases identical to TRBD1. CDR1 is SGDLS and CDR2 is YYNGEE in the germline V gene. V lost 3 bases to trimming and J lost 1 base; unmatched junction nucleotides: 1. This CDR3 is built from 14 residues. The DNA for the CDR3 is TGTGCCAGCAGCGAGGGACAGGGGTCCTACGAGCAGTACTTC. It is translated as CASSEGQGSYEQYF.

The chain employs TRBV7-9 and TRBJ2-3, with a tentative D call TRBD1 (6 bases). V shed 6 bases and J shed 6 bases, with 13 bases lying between them. This CDR3 region has 13 residues. CDR1 SEHNR and CDR2 FQNEAQ come from the germline V gene (reference sequence). CDR3 residues: CASRDHRDDTQYF. CDR3 in DNA: TGTGCCAGCAGGGATCACAGGGATGATACGCAGTATTTT.

The chain uses TRBV3-1 (or the pseudogene TRBV3-2) and TRBJ2-2; perhaps TRBD2 as D (6 bases). The V and J ends lost 3 bases and 5 bases respectively, with 16 bases between them. Germline CDR1 is LGHDT and CDR2 is YNNKEL (reference sequence). The CDR3 runs 16 residues. The CDR3 region has the DNA TGTGCCAGCAGCCAGGCTTTAGGAGGGAGGACCGGGGAGCTGTTTTTT. Translated: CASSQALGGRTGELFF.

This chain connects TRBV5-6 to TRBJ1-5; D possibly corresponds to TRBD1 (5 bases). Germline CDR1 is SGHDT and CDR2 is YYEEEE. Trimming removed 2 bases at V and 4 bases at J, with 19 bases between. The CDR3 contains 17 residues. The CDR3 region is CASSLRSTAYINQPQHF. The DNA of the CDR3 is TGTGCCAGCAGCTTAAGGTCGACAGCATACATTAATCAGCCCCAGCATTTT.

V is TRBV11-2 and J is TRBJ1-5, with TRBD1 as a possible D gene (5 bases). V lost 3 bases and J 7 bases, leaving 19 bases between the germline ends. The CDR3 length is 16 residues. The V gene's germline CDR1 is SGHAT and CDR2 FQNNGV. The CDR3 loop is CASSFGVAGRGQPQHF. The DNA of the CDR3 is TGTGCCAGCAGCTTTGGCGTGGCAGGGCGAGGACAGCCCCAGCATTTT.

V and J are TRBV12-3 or TRBV12-4 and TRBJ1-1, with 10 bases fitting TRBD1. The ends lost 5 bases at V and 11 bases at J; junction bases unmatched: 8. The CDR3 totals 13 residues. CDR3 protein: CASSHGQGVRAFF. CDR3 coding DNA: TGTGCCAGCAGTCACGGACAGGGGGTACGTGCTTTCTTT.

The sample holds a few counts of this clone. V is TRBV3-1 (or the pseudogene TRBV3-2) and J is TRBJ2-2; no firm D call. Germline CDR1 is LGHDT and CDR2 is YNNKEL (reference sequence). The CDR3 runs 13 residues. V was trimmed by 2 bases and J by 4 bases, leaving 5 bases between them. CDR3 DNA sequence: TGTGCCAGCAGCCAATATTTCACCGGGGAGCTGTTTTTT. Its translation: CASSQYFTGELFF.

The J gene is TRBJ1-1, the V gene TRBV29-1; possible D gene TRBD1, 6 bases. CDR1 is SQVTM and CDR2 is ANQGSEA in the germline V gene. This CDR3 is built from 13 residues. The V and J ends lost 2 bases and 5 bases respectively, with 12 bases between them. The CDR3 here is CSVERGGGTEAFF. CDR3 coding DNA: TGCAGCGTTGAAAGGGGAGGGGGTACTGAAGCTTTCTTT. Filled out from reference TRBV29-1 and TRBJ1-1, the complete variable domain reads SAVISQKPSRDICQRGTSLTIQCQVDSQVTMMFWYRQQPGQSLTLIATANQGSEATYESGFVIDKFPISRPNLTFSTLTVSNMSPEDSSIYLCSVERGGGTEAFFGQGTRLTVV.

This clone appeared a single time. This chain links TRBV13 with TRBJ1-1; D gene ambiguous. Trimming removed 0 bases at V and 7 bases at J, with 9 bases between. The germline V gene encodes CDR1 PRHDT and CDR2 FYEKMQ (reference sequence). The CDR3 length is 13 residues. The CDR3 spells CASSLGRRVEAFF. The CDR3 coding sequence is TGTGCCAGCAGCTTAGGCAGACGGGTTGAAGCTTTCTTT.

The rearrangement uses TRBV5-5 and TRBJ1-1; D unclear. From germline, CDR1 is SGHKS and CDR2 YYEKEE (reference sequence). The V end lost 4 bases, the J end lost 6 bases, and 13 bases lay between the germline ends. The CDR3 length is 13 residues. The CDR3 bases are TGTGCCAGCAGCCGATACCGGGAGGCTGAAGCTTTCTTT. Amino acids: CASSRYREAEAFF.

This chain connects TRBV9 to TRBJ2-3; 7 bases line up with TRBD2. Unmatched junction bases numbered 6, after V lost 0 bases and J lost 5 bases. The length of the CDR3 is 15 residues. Germline CDR1 is SGDLS and CDR2 is YYNGEE. The CDR3 DNA reads as TGTGCCAGCAGCGTAGATGAAGCGGGGAGAGATACGCAGTATTTT. Its protein product is CASSVDEAGRDTQYF.

The gene calls are TRBV4-1 and TRBJ1-2, with a tentative D call TRBD1 (5 bases). The germline V gene encodes CDR1 MGHRA and CDR2 YSYEKL. V lost 0 bases to trimming and J lost 6 bases, with 11 bases between them. This CDR3 has 14 amino acids. This CDR3 is CASSQERGLDGYTF. The CDR3 DNA reads as TGCGCCAGCAGCCAAGAAAGGGGTCTGGATGGCTACACCTTC.

This clone is a singleton in its sample. The rearrangement joins TRBV7-9 to TRBJ1-4, with D possibly being TRBD1 (6 bases). V was shortened by 2 bases and J by 7 bases, with 11 bases between the two germline ends. Germline-derived CDR1 and CDR2 are SEHNR and FQNEAQ (reference sequence). This CDR3 comprises 14 residues. This chain's CDR3 is CASSLRDTLEKLFF. CDR3 coding DNA: TGTGCCAGCAGCTTACGGGACACGCTTGAAAAACTGTTTTTT.

Here the CDR3 DNA reads TGTGCCAGCAGTTGGGACAGGGCCCATCAGCCCCAGCATTTT. Residues: CASSWDRAHQPQHF. The genes are TRBV27 and TRBJ1-5, with 9 bases that match TRBD1. The length of the CDR3 is 14 residues. CDR1 MNHEY and CDR2 SMNVEV come from the germline V gene (reference sequence). With V trimmed by 4 bases and J by 5 bases, 3 bases remained unmatched.

The V call is TRBV11-3, the J call TRBJ2-2; possible D gene TRBD2, 5 bases. Germline V gene sequence: CDR1 SGHNT, CDR2 YENEEA. This CDR3 is built from 14 residues. V was pared by 4 bases and J by 8 bases, with 14 bases between. Here the CDR3 DNA reads TGTGCCAGCAGCTCGGGAACCGTCAGGGGGGAGCTGTTTTTT. Its translation: CASSSGTVRGELFF.

The chain couples TRBV5-6 to TRBJ1-5; TRBD1 matches at 7 bases. This CDR3 comprises 14 residues. CDR1 and CDR2 (germline): SGHDT, YYEEEE. V gave up 4 bases and J gave up 4 bases; unmatched junction bases: 5. DNA for the CDR3: TGTGCCAGCAGCCGGGACAGCTTTAATCAGCCCCAGCATTTT. Translating gives CASSRDSFNQPQHF.

This clone was seen only a few times. The chain is built from TRBV19 and TRBJ1-6, with D possibly being TRBD1 (6 bases). Germline V CDR1 and CDR2: LNHDA, SQIVND (reference sequence). V was shortened by 0 bases and J by 4 bases, with 13 bases between the two germline ends. The CDR3 has 17 amino acids. For the CDR3, the DNA is TGTGCCAGTAGTATAGATGGCACAGGGCAATATAATTCACCCCTCCACTTT. Its protein product is CASSIDGTGQYNSPLHF. Full variable domain (remainder filled in from reference TRBV19 and TRBJ1-6): DGGITQSPKYLFRKEGQNVTLSCEQNLNHDAMYWYRQDPGQGLRLIYYSQIVNDFQKGDIAEGYSVSREKKESFPLTVTSAQKNPTAFYLCASSIDGTGQYNSPLHFGNGTRLTVT.

V and J are TRBV24-1 and TRBJ2-3; 12 positions match TRBD1. Germline V CDR1 and CDR2: KGHDR, SFDVKD. V shed 4 bases and J 6 bases; nucleotides not matched to a gene: 4. CDR3 length equals 15 residues. The CDR3 DNA reads as TGTGCCACCAGTGAGGGGACAGGGGGCTTGGATACGCAGTATTTT. Its translation is CATSEGTGGLDTQYF.

The chain couples TRBV4-1 to TRBJ1-2, with TRBD1 matching 7 bases. J was trimmed by 3 bases and V by 3 bases; bases with no gene match: 4. The germline V gene encodes CDR1 MGHRA and CDR2 YSYEKL. The CDR3 is 14 amino acids. CDR3 sequence (DNA): TGCGCCAGCAGCCACTACGGACAGGACTATGGCTACACCTTC. Protein sequence: CASSHYGQDYGYTF.

This clone has just one count. The CDR3 spells CASKEGAISRYGYTF. In nucleotides, the CDR3 is TGTGCCAGTAAAGAGGGGGCGATTTCGAGGTATGGCTACACCTTC. The chain links TRBV19 to TRBJ1-2; TRBD1 aligns across 7 bases. There are 15 residues in the CDR3. J lost 5 bases, V lost 7 bases, and 13 bases had no gene match. Germline CDR1 and CDR2: LNHDA and SQIVND (reference sequence).

The V and J genes are TRBV5-8 and TRBJ2-1; D uncertain. The CDR3 loop spans 14 amino acids. V lost 3 bases to trimming and J lost 15 bases, with 22 bases between them. The germline gives CDR1 SGHTS, CDR2 YDEGEE. CDR3 residues: CASSSVAPERPGFF. The CDR3 nucleotides read TGTGCCAGCAGCTCGGTGGCTCCAGAGCGTCCCGGGTTCTTC.